The 29 T cell receptor beta chains presented below share a single source sample, sequenced in a study of T cell responses to AZD1222 COVID-19 vaccine. TCRdb keeps only in-frame clones here, not all; method: immunoSEQ multiplex PCR. The sample has 130,000 or so clones, about nine tenths seen once. The sample consisted of peripheral blood, taken on day 0 of AZD1222 vaccination. These receptors all stem from an adult in good health.

The rearrangement links TRBV7-6 to TRBJ2-1, with D unresolved. The CDR3 has 11 residues. CDR1 and CDR2 from the germline V gene are SGHVS and FNYEAQ. The V gene lost 6 bases and the J gene lost 8 bases, with 8 bases spanning the gap. In DNA form, the CDR3 reads TGTGCCAGCAGTCTCCTCCATGAGCAGTTCTTC. It encodes CASSLLHEQFF.

The chain couples TRBV5-4 to TRBJ2-7; D gene uncertain. The CDR3 totals 12 residues. Between the trimmed V and J ends, which lost 2 bases and 3 bases, there was a span of 6 bases. Germline V gene data show CDR1 as SGHNT and CDR2 as YYREEE (reference sequence). The CDR3 DNA sequence: TGTGCCAGCAGCTTCCAAAGCTACGAGCAGTACTTC. Amino acid sequence: CASSFQSYEQYF.

The table lists this clone with a count of one. The CDR3 DNA sequence: TGCAGCGTTGAGGGCGGGAGGTATTCGTACGAGCAGTACTTC. It yields the protein CSVEGGRYSYEQYF. This chain links TRBV29-1 with TRBJ2-7; 8 positions agree with TRBD2. The junction had 8 bases not matched to a gene; V was cut back by 3 bases and J by 4 bases. Germline V gives CDR1 SQVTM, CDR2 ANQGSEA. CDR3 length: 14 residues.

The rearrangement joins TRBV9 to TRBJ2-1; D unresolved. V lost 3 bases to trimming and J lost 3 bases, with 4 bases between them. The germline V gene has CDR1 SGDLS and CDR2 YYNGEE. This CDR3 contains 12 residues. CDR3 loop: CASSGSYNEQFF. The CDR3 DNA reads TGTGCCAGCAGCGGTAGCTACAATGAGCAGTTCTTC.

This clone occurred once. J is TRBJ2-7 and V is TRBV12-3 or TRBV12-4; unclear D gene. V was cut by 2 bases and J by 3 bases, with 5 bases left in between. The CDR3 consists of 12 residues. This CDR3 reads CASSLMGYEQYF. The CDR3 nucleotides read TGTGCCAGCAGTTTAATGGGCTACGAGCAGTACTTC.

The chain uses TRBV2 and TRBJ1-3, with D hard to call. The CDR3 loop spans 16 amino acids. V lost 3 bases and J 0 bases, leaving 12 bases between the germline ends. Germline values: CDR1 SNHLY, CDR2 FYNNEI. Written as DNA, the CDR3 is TGTGCCAGCAGTGACGGGGAGGCAGGCTCTGGAAACACCATATATTTT. Its protein product is CASSDGEAGSGNTIYF.

This chain connects TRBV29-1 to TRBJ2-3; the D gene is possibly TRBD2 (6 bases). This CDR3 contains 12 residues. Germline V gene sequence: CDR1 SQVTM, CDR2 ANQGSEA. V was cut by 7 bases and J by 4 bases, with 12 bases left in between. The CDR3 sequence is CSARPGADTQYF. The CDR3 DNA is TGCAGCGCCCGCCCGGGAGCAGATACGCAGTATTTT.

The chain combines TRBV9 with TRBJ2-7, with TRBD2 matching over 8 bases. V lost 3 bases to trimming and J lost 0 bases; unmatched junction nucleotides: 8. The CDR3 consists of 16 residues. CDR1 is SGDLS, CDR2 YYNGEE, per germline. The DNA of the CDR3 is TGTGCCAGCAGCGCCTCGGGAGGGGCGGTCTCCTACGAGCAGTACTTC. This gives the protein CASSASGGAVSYEQYF.

The V and J genes are TRBV21-1 and TRBJ2-1; the DNA was not used to check the table's D call, TRBD2. TRBV21-1 is assigned pseudogene status. This CDR3 contains 20 residues. CDR3 DNA sequence: TGTGCCAGCAGCAATAGAGAGGTAGGAGGCGGGAGGTTCCTCTACAATGAGCAGTTCTTC. It is translated as CASSNREVGGGRFLYNEQFF.

Note on this clone: Its ends do not fully match the called genes, so a read error is possible. The CDR3 sequence: CASSLEYRDSVYGYTF. For the CDR3, the DNA is TGTGCCAGCAGCCTAGAGTACCGGGACAGTGTCTATGGCTACACCTTC. The J gene is TRBJ1-2, the V gene TRBV11-2, with 7 bases fitting TRBD1. The CDR3 runs to 16 residues. The germline V gene encodes CDR1 SGHAT and CDR2 FQNNGV. Together with reference TRBV11-2 and TRBJ1-2, the CDR3 gives the full variable domain: EAGVAQSPRYKIIEKRQSVAFWCNPISGHATLYWYQQILGQGPKLLIQFQNNGVVDDSQLPKDRFSAERLKGVDSTLKIQPAKLEDSAVYLCASSLEYRDSVYGYTFGSGTRLTVV.

The chain links TRBV28 to TRBJ2-5; possibly TRBD1 or TRBD2 for D (6 bases each). V lost 5 bases, J lost 5 bases, and 12 bases lay in between. Germline CDR1 reads MDHEN; CDR2 reads SYDVKM. The CDR3 runs to 13 residues. The CDR3 reads CASSLGGLETQYF. In nucleotides, the CDR3 is TGTGCCAGCAGTCTTGGGGGGCTGGAGACCCAGTACTTC.

The chain combines TRBV30 with TRBJ2-5, with D perhaps assigned TRBD1 or TRBD2 (6 bases each). Trimming cost V 0 bases and J 4 bases, with 12 bases left between them. Germline-derived CDR1 and CDR2 are GTSNPN and SVGIG (reference sequence). The CDR3 sequence is 14 residues long. In DNA, the CDR3 is TGTGCCTGGAGTGTACTGGGGGGCAGAGAGACCCAGTACTTC. The encoded protein is CAWSVLGGRETQYF.

The chain employs TRBV10-2 and TRBJ1-4; weak D call: TRBD1 (5 bases). Germline-derived CDR1 and CDR2 are WSHSY and SAAADI. The CDR3 loop spans 14 amino acids. V was trimmed by 4 bases and J by 8 bases, leaving 14 bases between them. This CDR3 is CASSAGGGVEKLFF. DNA of the CDR3: TGCGCCAGCAGTGCCGGCGGAGGGGTCGAAAAACTGTTTTTT.

The V gene is TRBV5-6, the J gene TRBJ2-7; D is unclear. Germline values: CDR1 SGHDT, CDR2 YYEEEE. V was trimmed by 0 bases and J by 4 bases, leaving 8 bases between them. The CDR3 runs to 13 residues. CDR3 bases: TGTGCCAGCAGCTTGGTACCAGGATACGAGCAGTACTTC. It codes for CASSLVPGYEQYF.

This chain connects TRBV28 to TRBJ2-7, with a weak D call TRBD2 (7 bases). The CDR3 has 15 amino acids. The germline V gene has CDR1 MDHEN and CDR2 SYDVKM. Deletions cut 5 bases from V and 4 bases from J, with 18 bases between. The CDR3 bases are TGTGCCAGCAGTCCGAGGGGGAGGGGTACGTACGAGCAGTACTTC. It encodes CASSPRGRGTYEQYF.

The chain links TRBV11-2 to TRBJ1-3; D call uncertain. Trimming removed 1 base from V and 2 bases from J, with 6 bases in between. The CDR3 extends over 14 amino acids. Per germline, CDR1 SGHAT and CDR2 FQNNGV. CDR3 sequence reads: CASSLGAAGNTIYF. The CDR3 DNA reads TGTGCCAGCAGCTTAGGGGCGGCTGGAAACACCATATATTTT.

V and J are TRBV7-9 and TRBJ1-1; TRBD1 is a possible D gene (6 bases). Germline V gene data show CDR1 as SEHNR and CDR2 as FQNEAQ (reference sequence). The CDR3 consists of 15 residues. V shed 5 bases and J shed 1 base, with 14 bases lying between them. For the CDR3, the DNA is TGTGCCAGCAGCCCAACGGGACACCGGAACACTGAAGCTTTCTTT. As protein: CASSPTGHRNTEAFF.

The V gene is TRBV7-9, the J gene TRBJ2-7; 14 bases map to TRBD2. Per the germline V gene, CDR1 is SEHNR and CDR2 is FQNEAQ (reference sequence). This CDR3 comprises 18 residues. J was trimmed by 6 bases and V by 3 bases; bases with no gene match: 13. CDR3 bases: TGTGCCAGCAGCTTGGGTCGGACTAGCGGGAGGATCTCCCTCGAGCAGTACTTC. It is translated as CASSLGRTSGRISLEQYF.

The genes are TRBV5-1 and TRBJ1-5, with 8 nucleotides matching TRBD1. The CDR3 runs to 15 residues. The germline gives CDR1 SGHRS, CDR2 YFSETQ. Trimming took 4 bases from V and 0 from J; bases not matched to a gene: 3. This chain's CDR3 is CASSATGDSNQPQHF. CDR3 DNA: TGCGCCAGCAGCGCGACAGGGGATAGCAATCAGCCCCAGCATTTT.

The CDR3 protein is CASSPPSAGGSTDTQYF. The CDR3 bases are TGTGCCAGCAGTCCCCCCTCAGCGGGAGGAAGCACAGATACGCAGTATTTT. The chain links TRBV6-6 to TRBJ2-3; TRBD2 agrees at 9 bases. The CDR3 extends over 17 amino acids. The junction had 9 bases not matched to a gene; V was cut back by 5 bases and J by 0 bases. Germline values: CDR1 MNHNY, CDR2 SVGAGI (reference sequence).

The V call is TRBV19, the J call TRBJ1-1; D uncertain. The V gene's germline CDR1 is LNHDA and CDR2 SQIVND (reference sequence). Trimming took off 4 bases at V and 7 bases at J, with 16 bases between the two ends. The CDR3 runs 14 residues. For the CDR3, the DNA is TGTGCCAGTAGTAGAGGACGCCTGGGCATTGAAGCTTTCTTT. Protein product: CASSRGRLGIEAFF.

This clone was found once. The chain employs TRBV29-1 and TRBJ1-3, with TRBD1 matching 7 bases. The germline CDR1 and CDR2 sequences are SQVTM and ANQGSEA. This CDR3 spans 14 amino acids. Trimming at V came to 7 bases and at J to 0 bases, leaving 6 bases not matched to a gene. The CDR3 region has the DNA TGCAGCGCCCGGACAGGAAGCTCTGGAAACACCATATATTTT. Residues: CSARTGSSGNTIYF.

This chain uses TRBV4-2 with TRBJ2-7; the match to TRBD2 covers 7 bases. Trimming at V came to 4 bases and at J to 2 bases, leaving 11 bases not matched to a gene. Germline CDR1 and CDR2: LGHNA and YNFKEQ. The CDR3 contains 16 residues. The CDR3 reads CASSPIVAGAPYEQYF. The CDR3 DNA follows: TGTGCCAGCAGCCCAATAGTCGCGGGAGCCCCCTACGAGCAGTACTTC.

This chain uses TRBV6-5 with TRBJ2-7; 10 bases fit TRBD1. CDR1 and CDR2 from the germline V gene are MNHEY and SVGAGI. The trim removed 6 bases at V and 0 bases at J, leaving 5 bases unmatched. The CDR3 is 15 residues long. The CDR3 loop is CASRLGQGSSYEQYF. CDR3 nucleotides: TGTGCCAGCAGGCTGGGACAGGGGTCCTCCTACGAGCAGTACTTC.

V and J are TRBV27 and TRBJ1-5; 11 nucleotides agree with TRBD1. Germline values: CDR1 MNHEY, CDR2 SMNVEV (reference sequence). V lost 5 bases, J lost 6 bases, and 6 bases stayed unmatched. This CDR3 is 15 amino acids long. The chain's CDR3 is CASSAGQGAAQPQHF. In DNA form, the CDR3 reads TGTGCCAGCAGTGCCGGACAGGGGGCCGCTCAGCCCCAGCATTTT.

The genes are TRBV28 and TRBJ2-1; D is uncertain. The CDR3 length is 15 residues. Germline V gives CDR1 MDHEN, CDR2 SYDVKM. Trimming stripped 7 bases from V and 0 bases from J, with 13 bases between. CDR3 loop: CASTSGRISYNEQFF. The CDR3, as DNA: TGTGCCAGCACGTCAGGACGCATCTCCTACAATGAGCAGTTCTTC.

Here the CDR3 DNA reads TGTGCCAGCAGCTTAGGTGGGGGGCAAAACACAGATACGCAGTATTTT. This encodes CASSLGGGQNTDTQYF. This chain joins TRBV7-6 and TRBJ2-3; the D call may be TRBD1 or TRBD2 (6 bases each). Germline assignment: CDR1 SGHVS and CDR2 FNYEAQ. Trimming took 1 base from V and 2 from J, leaving 13 bases between them. The CDR3 has 16 residues.

V usage is TRBV28 and J usage is TRBJ1-5; D is perhaps TRBD1 (5 bases). Trimming shortened V by 6 bases and J by 1 base, and 16 bases separated the two germline ends. Germline CDR1 and CDR2: MDHEN and SYDVKM. The length of the CDR3 is 16 residues. The CDR3 DNA reads as TGTGCCAGCAGGGATCAGGGCCGGAGGAGCAATCAGCCCCAGCATTTT. This translates into CASRDQGRRSNQPQHF.

This chain connects TRBV28 to TRBJ2-7; D is perhaps TRBD1 (6 bases). Trimming removed 2 bases from V and 4 bases from J, with 9 bases in between. The germline CDR1 and CDR2 sequences are MDHEN and SYDVKM. The CDR3 runs to 13 residues. The CDR3 sequence: CASSLVRGYEQYF. In nucleotides, the CDR3 is TGTGCCAGCAGTTTAGTCAGGGGATACGAGCAGTACTTC.